A single sample is the source of the 8 T cell receptor beta chains below, sequenced in a study of T-cell reconstitution after alpha-beta-depleted transplantation in children. Preparation of the TCRbeta library was carried out with unique molecular identifiers. In TCRdb, the PCR reads were re-called with MiXCR into one record per CDR3 protein. Seen here are about 240,000 distinct CDR3 sequences, more than 10% observed once, and the top ten hold around 2.5%. Material: PBMCs from the stem cell graft donor, obtained from the stem cell graft. These receptors came from a human donor who donated a stem cell graft to a child with acute lymphoblastic leukemia.

This chain connects TRBV6-1 to TRBJ1-2; D may be TRBD1 (6 bases). V lost 7 bases and J lost 7, with 19 bases in between. CDR1 and CDR2 from the germline V gene are MNHNS and SASEGT. The CDR3 runs 14 residues. CDR3 in DNA: TGTGCCAGCACTCTCTCCGGACAGATGCGTGGCTACACCTTC. Protein sequence: CASTLSGQMRGYTF.

The chain has TRBV29-1 and TRBJ2-7; the D gene is possibly TRBD1 (6 bases). Germline loops: CDR1 SQVTM, CDR2 ANQGSEA. The CDR3 extends over 11 amino acids. The V and J ends lost 5 bases and 4 bases respectively, with 9 bases between them. The CDR3 sequence: CSVSRGYEQYF. The CDR3 DNA sequence: TGCAGCGTTTCCAGGGGATACGAGCAGTACTTC.

This clonotype was recorded at least ten times. CDR3 DNA: TGCGCCAGCAGCTCGCAGGGGTCTGAAGCTTTCTTT. Translation: CASSSQGSEAFF. The rearrangement links TRBV5-1 to TRBJ1-1; TRBD1 might be the D (6 bases). The V gene's germline CDR1 is SGHRS and CDR2 YFSETQ. CDR3 length: 12 amino acids. Trimming removed 3 bases from V and 6 bases from J, with 9 bases in between.

This clonotype was counted only a few times. The CDR3 loop is CASSRAVDYTYEQYF. The CDR3 region has the DNA TGTGCCAGCAGTAGGGCGGTAGATTACACCTACGAGCAGTACTTC. The V call is TRBV6-2 or TRBV6-3, the J call TRBJ2-7, with D unclear. The germline CDR1 and CDR2 sequences are MNHEY and SVGEGT. The CDR3 runs to 15 residues. Trimming removed 5 bases from V and 2 bases from J, with 16 bases in between.

This clonotype has at least ten counts. The chain has TRBV4-3 and TRBJ2-7, with D perhaps TRBD1 or TRBD2 (5 bases each). V was trimmed by 4 bases and J by 2 bases, leaving 12 bases between them. The CDR3 totals 14 residues. Germline-derived CDR1 and CDR2 are LGHNA and YSLEER. Written as DNA, the CDR3 is TGCGCCAGCAGCCCCCGGGACGGAGCCTACGAGCAGTACTTC. It is translated as CASSPRDGAYEQYF.

This clonotype was seen at least ten times. This chain links TRBV13 with TRBJ2-4; weak D call: TRBD1 (5 bases). Trimming cost V 5 bases and J 0 bases, with 14 bases left between them. This CDR3 contains 16 residues. CDR1 and CDR2 (germline): PRHDT, FYEKMQ (reference sequence). CDR3: CASSPEGQGAKNIQYF. The CDR3 DNA sequence: TGTGCCAGCAGCCCAGAAGGTCAGGGAGCCAAAAACATTCAGTACTTC.

Details on this clonotype: A much bigger clone sits one base away, suggesting this may be a read error. This chain joins TRBV6-2 or TRBV6-3 and TRBJ2-6, with 10 nucleotides matching TRBD1. Germline assignment: CDR1 MNHEY and CDR2 SVGEGT. CDR3 length: 19 amino acids. CDR3 in DNA: TGTGCCAGCAGCCGGAGACGACAGGGGGCTAGCTCTGGGGCCAACGGCCTGACTTTC. Translating it yields CASSRRRQGASSGANGLTF.

This clonotype was detected many times. The chain carries TRBV5-1 and TRBJ2-7; 8 nucleotides line up with TRBD1. CDR1 is SGHRS, CDR2 YFSETQ, per germline. The CDR3 has 14 amino acids. The junction had 4 bases not matched to a gene; V was cut back by 2 bases and J by 3 bases. CDR3 amino acids: CASSLLDRGYEQYF. In nucleotides, the CDR3 is TGCGCCAGCAGCTTACTTGACAGGGGCTACGAGCAGTACTTC.